This T cell receptor (beta chain) was captured in a study of control samples from healthy donors and cancer patients. Germline assignment: CDR1 SGDLS and CDR2 YYNGEE. The CDR3 totals 15 residues. Trimming cost V 1 base and J 2 bases; bases outside gene matches: 2. Assay: immunoSEQ multiplex PCR; the TCRdb copy retains only in-frame clones and omits some. The table has under 85,000 clones, under 95% seen once. The specimen sequenced was PBMCs. The chain carries TRBV9 and TRBJ1-4; 7 bases map to TRBD1. This TCR was sampled from a woman aged 40 to 55 with lung cancer. The CDR3 protein is CASSVKQGTNEKLFF. CDR3 DNA sequence: TGTGCCAGCAGCGTAAAACAGGGGACTAATGAAAAACTGTTTTTT.